A selection of T cell receptor beta chains follows, all from one sample in a study of post-analysis software for immune sequencing data. A single record per CDR3 protein comes from TCRdb applying MiXCR to the PCR reads. The data show over 700,000 distinct CDR3 sequences, about 32% seen once. The specimen sequenced was blood. The receptors shown here come from a girl between 10 and 17 years old with multiple sclerosis. Both conserved end residues are part of each CDR3. The D gene is left open where the match is weak. The size entry is marked missing in some rows and otherwise reads once, few, many or a size class.

J | size | D | V | DNA | CDR3
TRBJ1-2 | - | TRBD1 | TRBV6-5 | TGTGCCAGCAGTTATGGACAGGGGGCTTCCGGTGGCTACACCTTC | CASSYGQGASGGYTF
TRBJ2-3 | few | - | TRBV7-2 | TGTGCCACCGCGCGACAGCTCACAGATACGCAGTATTTT | CATARQLTDTQYF
TRBJ2-7 | many | - | TRBV18 | TGCGCCAGCAGTCCCGAGGGCTACGAGCAGTACTTC | CASSPEGYEQYF
TRBJ2-3 | few | TRBD2 | TRBV7-2 | TGTGCCAGCAGCCGCCTAGCGGGAGAGGCAGATACGCAGTATTTT | CASSRLAGEADTQYF
TRBJ2-7 | few | TRBD1 | TRBV3-1 | TGTGCCAGCGGGGTTTCGGGACAGAGCTTCTACGAGCAGTACTTC | CASGVSGQSFYEQYF
TRBJ2-5 | - | - | TRBV20-1 | TGCAGTGCTGGTAGCGTCATGGGGGAGACCCAGTACTTC | CSAGSVMGETQYF
TRBJ2-7 | - | TRBD1 | TRBV29-1 | TGCAGCGTTGTGGGATTTGGGGACAGGGCTTACGAGCAGTACTTC | CSVVGFGDRAYEQYF
TRBJ2-3 | - | - | TRBV5-1 | TGCGCCAGCAGCTCCGGCGCGTTCGGGGCTAGGAACCGTACGCAGTATTTT | CASSSGAFGARNRTQYF
TRBJ2-3 | few | TRBD2 | TRBV29-1 | TGCAGCGGACTAGCGGGAATGGCAGATACGCAGTATTTT | CSGLAGMADTQYF
TRBJ2-1 | - | - | TRBV6-1 | TGTGCCAGTCCCCCGACCGATAGCGCTGGGACTTCCTACAATGAGCAGTTCTTC | CASPPTDSAGTSYNEQFF
TRBJ2-1 | few | TRBD1 | TRBV27 | TGTGCCAGCAGTTCCTGGGACAGGGAGAATGAGCAGTTCTTC | CASSSWDRENEQFF
TRBJ2-3 | few | - | TRBV4-1 | TGCGCCAGCAGCCTTCCGGTAGATACGCAGTATTTT | CASSLPVDTQYF
TRBJ2-3 | - | - | TRBV6-5 | TGTGCCAGCGGGGTTTCGGATACGCAGTATTTT | CASGVSDTQYF
TRBJ1-6 | - | - | TRBV14 | TGTGCCAGCAGCCAAGATCGCGATTCACCCCTCCACTTT | CASSQDRDSPLHF
TRBJ1-1 | - | - | TRBV7-6 | TGTGCCAGCAGCTTAGGAGCCGCCATGAACACTGAAGCTTTCTTT | CASSLGAAMNTEAFF
TRBJ2-2 | - | TRBD2 | TRBV4-1 | TGCGCCAGCAGCCCCCAGCGGGGAACCGGGGAGCTGTTTTTT | CASSPQRGTGELFF
TRBJ2-7 | - | TRBD1 | TRBV5-6 | TGTGCCAGCAGCTCGACAGGGGACCAGTACTTC | CASSSTGDQYF
TRBJ1-5 | - | - | TRBV28 | TGTGCCAGCAGTTTAAATTTCGTAGAAAACTCTCAGCCCCAGCATTTT | CASSLNFVENSQPQHF
TRBJ1-5 | - | TRBD1 | TRBV12-3/TRBV12-4 | TGTGCCAGCAGTCACGGACAGGGAACATATAGCAATCAGCCCCAGCATTTT | CASSHGQGTYSNQPQHF
TRBJ2-5 | - | - | TRBV24-1 | TGTACCACCAGTGAAACAGGACCCCAAGAGACCCAGTACTTC | CTTSETGPQETQYF
TRBJ1-6 | - | - | TRBV3-1 | TGTGCCAGCAGCCTCCCGAGGGGCGGGTCCTATAATTCACCCCTCCACTTT | CASSLPRGGSYNSPLHF
TRBJ2-1 | once | - | TRBV7-3 | TGTGCCAGCAGCTTAAAGGCCTTAAAGGGAGGTGAGCAGTTCTTC | CASSLKALKGGEQFF
TRBJ2-5 | - | TRBD1 | TRBV29-1 | TGCAGCGCCGCGACAGGGGGCGGGGAGACCCAGTACTTC | CSAATGGGETQYF
TRBJ2-3 | few | TRBD2 | TRBV9 | TGTGCCAGCAGCAAAAGGACTAGCCCAGATACGCAGTATTTT | CASSKRTSPDTQYF
TRBJ1-5 | few | - | TRBV6-5 | TGTGCCAGCAGAGTTAACAGGTACAATCAGCCCCAGCATTTT | CASRVNRYNQPQHF
TRBJ2-3 | - | TRBD2 | TRBV27 | TGTGCCAGCAGTCTCGGACTAGCGGGCACAGAGACGCAGTATTTT | CASSLGLAGTETQYF
TRBJ2-1 | - | TRBD1 | TRBV5-1 | TGCGCCAGCAGACCCGGGACAGGGAGGTTCGATGAGCAGTTCTTC | CASRPGTGRFDEQFF
TRBJ2-4 | - | - | TRBV6-2/TRBV6-3 | TGTGCCAGCAGTTACCCGGTAGGAGCCAAAAACATTCAGTACTTC | CASSYPVGAKNIQYF
TRBJ1-1 | - | TRBD1 | TRBV6-6 | TGTGCCAGCAGTTACCGGACAGGGGGGAACACTGAAGCTTTCTTT | CASSYRTGGNTEAFF